The entry below describes one T cell receptor beta chain. Trimming left V 2 bases short and J 5 bases short, with 7 bases between. Germline lookup yields CDR1 KGHSH and CDR2 LQKENI. CDR3 length equals 14 residues. These data belong to a study of blood T cells in healthy people across ages. Then a second PCR, running roughly 7 to 11 cycles, was carried out with a sample-barcoded 5' primer and a J-beta primer mix. TCRdb reanalysed the 5' RACE reads using MiXCR and keeps one entry per CDR3 protein. The sample yields more than 1,400,000 distinct CDR3 sequences, roughly 40% seen once. V is TRBV18 and J is TRBJ1-6; D remains ambiguous. The receptor comes from a woman aged 18 to 35 in good health. The sequenced material came from blood. Here the CDR3 reads CASSPNGDNSPLHF. CDR3 in DNA: TGTGCCAGCTCACCAAACGGAGATAATTCACCCCTCCACTTT.